Presented here are 12 T cell receptor beta chains from one specimen sequenced in a study of T cell repertoires in cytomegalovirus infection. MiXCR, run by TCRdb on the reads, gives a single entry per CDR3 protein. The sample shows approximately 1,000,000 distinct CDR3 sequences, roughly 30% of them seen only once. No antigen has been assigned to these receptors. The sequencing used cultured CD8+ T cells from PBMCs, collected from culture after CMV antigen stimulation. The receptors shown here come from a human donor in good health (CMV status not recorded). Some clones in this sample may be carry-over from other donors' samples.

The chain uses TRBV19 and TRBJ1-5; 9 bases match TRBD1. Germline V lookup: CDR1 LNHDA, CDR2 SQIVND (reference sequence). The CDR3 consists of 14 residues. Trimming cost V 7 bases and J 11 bases; bases outside gene matches: 12. CDR3 sequence reads: CASIGTGSNNAQHF. As DNA, the CDR3 is TGTGCCAGTATAGGGACAGGGTCCAACAACGCCCAGCATTTT.

The chain couples TRBV6-6 to TRBJ2-2; 11 nucleotides align to TRBD2. CDR1 and CDR2 (germline): MNHNY, SVGAGI (reference sequence). The ends lost 6 bases at V and 2 bases at J; junction bases unmatched: 8. CDR3 length: 17 amino acids. The CDR3 bases are TGTGCCAGCAGCTTTTTAGCGGGGGGGCCTAACACCGGGGAGCTGTTTTTT. Protein sequence: CASSFLAGGPNTGELFF.

V and J are TRBV15 and TRBJ2-5; D gene ambiguous. Germline values: CDR1 LNHNV, CDR2 YYDKDF (reference sequence). The CDR3 contains 14 residues. Trimming removed 0 bases at V and 2 bases at J, with 7 bases between. The CDR3: CATSRDVQQETQYF. The DNA of the CDR3 is TGTGCCACCAGCAGAGATGTACAGCAAGAGACCCAGTACTTC.

This clonotype was counted ten times or more. The chain recombines TRBV6-1 with TRBJ1-1; 9 bases are shared with TRBD1. The CDR3 runs to 12 residues. Germline V gives CDR1 MNHNS, CDR2 SASEGT. V was pared by 6 bases and J by 5 bases, with 1 base of the junction left unmatched. CDR3 residues: CASRTGGTEAFF. DNA of the CDR3: TGTGCCAGCAGGACAGGGGGAACTGAAGCTTTCTTT.

The chain recombines TRBV5-1 with TRBJ2-1; the match to TRBD2 covers 7 bases. Germline V gene data show CDR1 as SGHRS and CDR2 as YFSETQ. The V segment lost 4 bases and the J segment 2 bases; nucleotides outside the gene matches: 6. CDR3 length equals 15 residues. CDR3 amino acids: CASSPQGLAYNEQFF. The CDR3 DNA is TGCGCCAGCAGCCCCCAAGGACTAGCCTACAATGAGCAGTTCTTC.

This clonotype occurred a few times. The chain's CDR3 is CASSLGTWAEAFF. CDR3 DNA: TGTGCCAGCAGCTTAGGGACCTGGGCTGAAGCTTTCTTT. The chain couples TRBV7-9 to TRBJ1-1, with D hard to call. V gave up 1 base and J gave up 6 bases, with 9 bases separating them. The germline V gene encodes CDR1 SEHNR and CDR2 FQNEAQ (reference sequence). This CDR3 spans 13 amino acids.

At least ten counts were recorded for this clonotype. The chain has TRBV7-6 and TRBJ2-7; either TRBD1 or TRBD2 may fit D (5 bases each). The CDR3 spans 13 residues. V lost 5 bases, J lost 2 bases, and 10 bases lay in between. Germline lookup yields CDR1 SGHVS and CDR2 FNYEAQ. This CDR3 is CASSHRDPYEQYF. The CDR3 region has the DNA TGTGCCAGCAGCCATCGGGACCCCTACGAGCAGTACTTC.

This clonotype occurred many times. V and J are TRBV7-2 and TRBJ1-2, with D possibly being TRBD1 (5 bases). Trimming shortened V by 5 bases and J by 8 bases, and 21 bases separated the two germline ends. This CDR3 is built from 15 residues. Germline assignment: CDR1 SGHTA and CDR2 FQGNSA. In DNA form, the CDR3 reads TGTGCCAGCAGCCCACCAGACTGGCCCGGGGCGGGCTACACCTTC. Protein sequence: CASSPPDWPGAGYTF.

As for this clonotype: One end of the junction fails to match germline, which may point to a read error. CDR3 bases: TGTGCCAGCAGCCTGGGGCCCGAGACAAGTAAAGAGGCCCAGTACTTC. Its protein product is CASSLGPETSKEAQYF. The J gene is TRBJ2-5, the V gene TRBV7-4; possibly TRBD1 for D (5 bases). The germline V gene has CDR1 SGHVT and CDR2 SQSDAQ. This CDR3 contains 16 residues.

This clonotype was seen many times. The rearrangement uses TRBV7-6 and TRBJ2-2; TRBD2 matches at 11 bases. CDR3 size: 21 residues. After removal of 3 bases from V and 2 bases from J, the junction contained 17 bases not matched to a gene. CDR1 is SGHVS, CDR2 FNYEAQ, per germline. The CDR3 sequence: CASSFLAGGVVGATNTGELFF. The DNA for the CDR3 is TGTGCCAGCAGCTTTTTAGCGGGGGGGGTCGTTGGGGCTACAAACACCGGGGAGCTGTTTTTT.

Points on this clonotype: A much more abundant neighbour one base away suggests this may be a read error. The DNA for the CDR3 is TGTGCCAACAGCTTAGGGGCAGAGCAGTTCTTC. Translated: CANSLGAEQFF. The V call is TRBV7-2, the J call TRBJ2-1, with D possibly being TRBD1 (5 bases). This CDR3 is built from 11 residues. Germline-derived CDR1 and CDR2 are SGHTA and FQGNSA.

V usage is TRBV29-1 and J usage is TRBJ1-2; TRBD1 aligns across 10 bases. Unmatched junction bases numbered 4, after V lost 6 bases and J lost 3 bases. CDR1 and CDR2 from the germline V gene are SQVTM and ANQGSEA. This CDR3 spans 13 amino acids. This CDR3 is CSVSGQGDYGYTF. In nucleotides, the CDR3 is TGCAGCGTAAGCGGACAGGGGGACTATGGCTACACCTTC.